What follows is one T cell receptor (beta chain) and its context. TCRdb processed the 5' RACE reads anew with MiXCR; each CDR3 protein has one entry. The sample records roughly 42,000 distinct CDR3 sequences, about 32% being singletons. Germline values: CDR1 SQVTM, CDR2 ANQGSEA. Trimming pared 3 bases from V and 2 bases from J, leaving 14 bases between. The CDR3 has 16 amino acids. Sequencing was carried out using tumor-infiltrating memory CD4+ T cells sorted from the breast tumor. The sample's subset: memory CD4+ T cells, CD4+CD45RO+CD25-. The J gene is TRBJ2-6, the V gene TRBV29-1; TRBD1 might be the D (5 bases). The clonotype originates from a female donor with breast cancer. CDR3 DNA sequence: TGCAGCGTTGAGGAATCAGGGATTGCTGGGGCCAACGTCCTGACTTTC. It codes for CSVEESGIAGANVLTF.